This T cell receptor beta chain was identified during a study of shared T cell receptors in the human thymus. Sequenced by immunoSEQ multiplex PCR; TCRdb stores in-frame clones only, minus some. Among about 660,000 clones listed, around 87% were seen once. This CDR3 comprises 15 residues. Germline V gene data show CDR1 as SNHLY and CDR2 as FYNNEI. Unmatched junction bases numbered 9, after V lost 7 bases and J lost 2 bases. These same data were also listed under a study on human thymus T cells. That paper states: Infants, healthy and Finnish, who were having corrective surgery for congenital heart defects served as donors. Corrective cardiac operations yielded the resected thymus tissue. Thymic and blood repertoires appeared to show biased V and J gene usage. Thymic TCR repertoires of unrelated people reportedly overlapped highly.

The sequencing input was thymocytes. The origin of this receptor is a boy in the first two years of life with a congenital heart defect. V is TRBV2 and J is TRBJ2-7; 9 bases match TRBD1. In DNA, the CDR3 is TGTGCCAGCACTCGGACCGGGACAGGGACCTACGAGCAGTACTTC. It encodes CASTRTGTGTYEQYF.